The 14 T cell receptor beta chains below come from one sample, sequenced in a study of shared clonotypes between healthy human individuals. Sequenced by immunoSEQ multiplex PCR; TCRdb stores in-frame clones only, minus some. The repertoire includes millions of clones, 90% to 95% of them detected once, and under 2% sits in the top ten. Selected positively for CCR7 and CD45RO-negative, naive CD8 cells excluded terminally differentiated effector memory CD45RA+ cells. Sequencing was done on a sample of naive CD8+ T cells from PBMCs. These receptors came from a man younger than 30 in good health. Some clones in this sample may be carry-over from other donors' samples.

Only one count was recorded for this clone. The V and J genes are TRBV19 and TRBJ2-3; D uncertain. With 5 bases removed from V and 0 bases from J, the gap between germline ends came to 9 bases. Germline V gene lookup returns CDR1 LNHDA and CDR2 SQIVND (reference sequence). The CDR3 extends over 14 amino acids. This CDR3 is CASSGRWSTDTQYF. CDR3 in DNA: TGTGCCAGTAGTGGCCGGTGGAGCACAGATACGCAGTATTTT.

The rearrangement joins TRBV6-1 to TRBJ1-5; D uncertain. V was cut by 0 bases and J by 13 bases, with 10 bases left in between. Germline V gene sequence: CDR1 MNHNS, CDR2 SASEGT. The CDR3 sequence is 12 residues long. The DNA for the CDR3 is TGTGCCAGCAGTGAAGCCTCCCCGTTTCAGCATTTT. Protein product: CASSEASPFQHF.

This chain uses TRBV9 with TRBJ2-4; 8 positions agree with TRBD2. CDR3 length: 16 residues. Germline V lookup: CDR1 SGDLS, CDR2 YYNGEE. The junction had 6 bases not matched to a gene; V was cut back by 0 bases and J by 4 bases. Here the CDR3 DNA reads TGTGCCAGCAGCGTAGAAGGTAGCGGGAAGAAAAACATTCAGTACTTC. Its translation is CASSVEGSGKKNIQYF.

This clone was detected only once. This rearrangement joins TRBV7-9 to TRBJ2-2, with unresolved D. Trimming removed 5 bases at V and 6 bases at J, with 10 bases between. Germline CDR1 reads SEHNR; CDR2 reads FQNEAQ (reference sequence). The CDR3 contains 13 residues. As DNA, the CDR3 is TGTGCCAGCAGCGAGACCCCTGCCGGGGAGCTGTTTTTT. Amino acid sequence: CASSETPAGELFF.

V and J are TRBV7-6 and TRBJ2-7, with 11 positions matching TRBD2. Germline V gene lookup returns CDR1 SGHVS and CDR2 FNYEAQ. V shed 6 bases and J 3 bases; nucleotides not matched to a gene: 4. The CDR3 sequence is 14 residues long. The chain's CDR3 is CASSNGLAGYEQYF. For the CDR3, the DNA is TGTGCCAGCAGTAATGGACTAGCGGGCTACGAGCAGTACTTC.

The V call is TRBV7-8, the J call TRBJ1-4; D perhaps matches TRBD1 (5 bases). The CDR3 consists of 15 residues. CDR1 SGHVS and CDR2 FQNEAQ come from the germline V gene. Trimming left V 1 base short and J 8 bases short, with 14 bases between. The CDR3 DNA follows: TGTGCCAGCAGCTTAGGGCGGGGACCGTACGAAAAACTGTTTTTT. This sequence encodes CASSLGRGPYEKLFF.

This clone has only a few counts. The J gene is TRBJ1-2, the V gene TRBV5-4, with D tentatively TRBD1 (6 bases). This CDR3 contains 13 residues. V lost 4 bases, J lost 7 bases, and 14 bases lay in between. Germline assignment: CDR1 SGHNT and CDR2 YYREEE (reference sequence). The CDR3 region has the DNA TGTGCCAGCAGCCCGGGGGCTTTGGGTGGCTACACCTTC. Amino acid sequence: CASSPGALGGYTF.

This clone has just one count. CDR3 amino acids: CASSVRTEPIHTGELFF. The CDR3 coding sequence is TGTGCCAGCAGCGTGCGAACCGAACCTATCCACACCGGGGAGCTGTTTTTT. The chain uses TRBV9 and TRBJ2-2, with unresolved D. The CDR3 contains 17 residues. V was clipped by 2 bases and J by 3 bases, with 17 bases between them. Germline CDR1 reads SGDLS; CDR2 reads YYNGEE.

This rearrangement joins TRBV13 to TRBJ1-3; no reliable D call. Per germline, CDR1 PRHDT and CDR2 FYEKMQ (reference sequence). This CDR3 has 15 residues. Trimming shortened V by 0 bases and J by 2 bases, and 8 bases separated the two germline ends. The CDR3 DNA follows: TGTGCCAGCAGCTTAGGACAGAACCCTGGAAACACCATATATTTT. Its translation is CASSLGQNPGNTIYF.

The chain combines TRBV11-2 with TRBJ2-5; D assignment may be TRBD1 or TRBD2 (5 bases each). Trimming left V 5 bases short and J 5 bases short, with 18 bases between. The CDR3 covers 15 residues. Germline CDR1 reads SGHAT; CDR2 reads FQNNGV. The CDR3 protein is CASSGRDPGWETQYF. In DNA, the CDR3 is TGTGCCAGCAGCGGACGGGACCCGGGATGGGAGACCCAGTACTTC.

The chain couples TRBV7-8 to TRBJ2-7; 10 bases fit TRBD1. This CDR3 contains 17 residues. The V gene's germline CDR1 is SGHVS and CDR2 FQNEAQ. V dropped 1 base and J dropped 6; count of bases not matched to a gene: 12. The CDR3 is CASSLGEGDRGRSEQYF. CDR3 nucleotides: TGTGCCAGCAGCTTAGGGGAGGGGGACAGGGGTAGGTCCGAGCAGTACTTC. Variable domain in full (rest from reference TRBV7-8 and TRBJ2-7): GAGVSQSPRYKVAKRGQDVALRCDPISGHVSLFWYQQALGQGPEFLTYFQNEAQLDKSGLPSDRFFAERPEGSVSTLKIQRTQQEDSAVYLCASSLGEGDRGRSEQYFGPGTRLTVT.

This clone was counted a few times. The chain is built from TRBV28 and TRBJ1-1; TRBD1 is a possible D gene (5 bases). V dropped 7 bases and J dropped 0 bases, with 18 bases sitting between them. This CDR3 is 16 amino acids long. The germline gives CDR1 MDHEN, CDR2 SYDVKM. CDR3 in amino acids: CASTPYGKGVNTEAFF. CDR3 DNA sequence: TGTGCCAGCACCCCTTATGGGAAAGGGGTGAACACTGAAGCTTTCTTT. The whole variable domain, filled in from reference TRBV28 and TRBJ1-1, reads DVKVTQSSRYLVKRTGEKVFLECVQDMDHENMFWYRQDPGLGLRLIYFSYDVKMKEKGDIPEGYSVSREKKERFSLILESASTNQTSMYLCASTPYGKGVNTEAFFGQGTRLTVV.

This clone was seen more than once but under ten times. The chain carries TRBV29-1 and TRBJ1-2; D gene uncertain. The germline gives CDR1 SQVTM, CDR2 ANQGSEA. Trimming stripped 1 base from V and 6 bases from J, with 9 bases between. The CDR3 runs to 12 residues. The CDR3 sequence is CSVEGEMDGYTF. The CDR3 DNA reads TGCAGCGTTGAAGGGGAGATGGATGGCTACACCTTC.

DNA for the CDR3: TGCAGTGCCCCGAACTACGAGCAGTACTTC. It encodes CSAPNYEQYF. The J gene is TRBJ2-7, the V gene TRBV20-1; unclear D gene. Trimming left V 6 bases short and J 3 bases short, with 6 bases between. Per germline, CDR1 DFQATT and CDR2 SNEGSKA (reference sequence). The CDR3 totals 10 residues.